These 13 T cell receptor beta chains were sequenced from one sample in a study of read filtering for tumor transcriptome and immune sequencing. This library used approximately 0.4 ug RNA and molecular barcoded adaptors spanning alpha/delta and beta/gamma chains. TCRdb itself ran the reads through MiXCR, one entry per CDR3 protein. This table holds roughly 68,000 distinct CDR3 sequences, approximately 15% found once. Sequencing was done on a sample of a population of CD138-negative cells sorted from bone marrow. These TCRs come from a donor aged 40 or older with multiple myeloma.

The table lists this clonotype with a few counts. The chain couples TRBV6-2 or TRBV6-3 to TRBJ1-3; D gene uncertain. Per germline, CDR1 MNHEY and CDR2 SVGEGT. Trimming took off 4 bases at V and 0 bases at J, with 10 bases between the two ends. The CDR3 extends over 15 amino acids. CDR3 bases: TGTGCCAGCAGTTCCAGCGGCAGCTCTGGAAACACCATATATTTT. Amino acid sequence: CASSSSGSSGNTIYF.

The chain recombines TRBV7-9 with TRBJ1-3; D is unclear. There are 15 residues in the CDR3. CDR1 SEHNR and CDR2 FQNEAQ come from the germline V gene (reference sequence). Trimming took off 3 bases at V and 3 bases at J, with 12 bases between the two ends. CDR3 in amino acids: CASSFSPAIGNTIYF. In DNA form, the CDR3 reads TGTGCCAGCAGCTTCTCCCCGGCGATTGGAAACACCATATATTTT.

This chain uses TRBV20-1 with TRBJ2-3; 11 nucleotides align to TRBD2. V dropped 3 bases and J dropped 2; count of bases not matched to a gene: 4. Germline V gene sequence: CDR1 DFQATT, CDR2 SNEGSKA (reference sequence). The CDR3 is 15 amino acids. Here the CDR3 reads CSASGLAGITDTQYF. CDR3 DNA: TGCAGTGCTAGTGGACTAGCGGGCATCACAGATACGCAGTATTTT.

This clonotype was counted ten times or more. This rearrangement joins TRBV4-1 to TRBJ1-5; possibly TRBD1 for D (6 bases). The CDR3 is 16 residues long. Germline V CDR1 and CDR2: MGHRA, YSYEKL. Trimming cost V 3 bases and J 11 bases, with 23 bases left between them. The CDR3 sequence is CASSQDGQNPYGAQHF. The CDR3 DNA reads TGCGCCAGCAGCCAGGACGGACAGAATCCCTACGGGGCCCAGCATTTT.

Many counts were recorded for this clonotype. The chain links TRBV28 to TRBJ2-1, with a tentative D call TRBD2 (7 bases). The CDR3 runs 13 residues. Germline V CDR1 and CDR2: MDHEN, SYDVKM. Trimming stripped 4 bases from V and 8 bases from J, with 12 bases between. The CDR3 loop is CASSSWGGDEQFF. As DNA, the CDR3 is TGTGCCAGCAGTTCCTGGGGGGGCGATGAGCAGTTCTTC.

This clonotype was recorded at least ten times. The CDR3 loop reads CSVGTQETQYF. CDR3 nucleotides: TGCAGCGTTGGAACACAAGAGACCCAGTACTTC. The V and J genes are TRBV29-1 and TRBJ2-5, with D uncertain. Trimming took 4 bases from V and 2 from J, leaving 5 bases between them. The CDR3 totals 11 residues. CDR1 is SQVTM, CDR2 ANQGSEA, per germline.

This clonotype has just a few counts. The CDR3 reads CSARDSAFRGYTF. In nucleotides, the CDR3 is TGCAGCGCAAGGGACAGCGCTTTCCGTGGCTACACCTTC. The chain links TRBV29-1 to TRBJ1-2; TRBD1 matches 7 bases. Losses at the gene ends were 7 bases for V and 7 bases for J; bases not matched to a gene: 12. Germline CDR1 and CDR2: SQVTM and ANQGSEA. This CDR3 contains 13 residues.

This clonotype was detected once. Since a much larger clone is just one base distant, this may be a read error. This chain links TRBV27 with TRBJ2-7; D tentatively reads TRBD1 or TRBD2 (6 bases each). Trimming removed 0 bases from V and 9 bases from J, with 15 bases in between. The CDR3 runs to 14 residues. CDR1 MNHEY and CDR2 SMNVEV come from the germline V gene (reference sequence). The CDR3 sequence: CASSLSGAGRGQYF. CDR3 sequence (DNA): TGTGCCAGCAGTTTATCGGGGGCGGGGAGAGGGCAGTACTTC.

This clonotype was detected ten times or more. The chain recombines TRBV2 with TRBJ2-1; no firm D call. Trimming left V 9 bases short and J 1 base short, with 13 bases between. From germline, CDR1 is SNHLY and CDR2 FYNNEI. The length of the CDR3 is 14 residues. The CDR3 region is CARGSPTSYNEQFF. As DNA, the CDR3 is TGTGCCAGAGGGTCTCCCACTTCCTACAATGAGCAGTTCTTC.

This clonotype was counted between two and nine times. A read error is possible here, since a much larger clone lies one base away. The chain is built from TRBV18 and TRBJ1-1; 7 bases line up with TRBD1. CDR3 length equals 13 residues. Germline values: CDR1 KGHSH, CDR2 LQKENI. The junction had 7 bases not matched to a gene; V was cut back by 8 bases and J by 4 bases. CDR3 DNA: TGTGCCAGCCGTTCACAGGGGTGCACTGAAGCTTTCTTT. Amino acids: CASRSQGCTEAFF.

This clonotype was seen repeatedly, ten times or more. J is TRBJ2-2 and V is TRBV9, with a weak D call TRBD1 (5 bases). Germline V lookup: CDR1 SGDLS, CDR2 YYNGEE. With 0 bases removed from V and 1 base from J, the gap between germline ends came to 16 bases. The CDR3 consists of 18 residues. The CDR3 DNA follows: TGTGCCAGCAGCGTAGGGAGTAGGAGCAGGGAGAACACCGGGGAGCTGTTTTTT. It yields the protein CASSVGSRSRENTGELFF.

There are many counts of this clonotype. The chain is built from TRBV20-1 and TRBJ2-1; D could derive from TRBD1 or TRBD2 (5 bases each). This CDR3 contains 13 residues. Germline lookup yields CDR1 DFQATT and CDR2 SNEGSKA (reference sequence). V was cut by 3 bases and J by 9 bases, with 15 bases left in between. The CDR3 nucleotides read TGCAGTGCTAGTCCCGGACTGAGGGGTGAGCAGTTCTTC. Amino acids: CSASPGLRGEQFF.

Concerning this clonotype: A much more abundant neighbour one base away suggests this may be a read error. This chain connects TRBV7-3 to TRBJ2-2; no definite D call. Germline V gives CDR1 SGHTA, CDR2 FQGTGA. There are 13 residues in the CDR3. CDR3 nucleotide sequence: TGTGCCAGAAGCTTAACGAATGCCGGGGAGCTGTTTTTT. Amino acids: CARSLTNAGELFF.